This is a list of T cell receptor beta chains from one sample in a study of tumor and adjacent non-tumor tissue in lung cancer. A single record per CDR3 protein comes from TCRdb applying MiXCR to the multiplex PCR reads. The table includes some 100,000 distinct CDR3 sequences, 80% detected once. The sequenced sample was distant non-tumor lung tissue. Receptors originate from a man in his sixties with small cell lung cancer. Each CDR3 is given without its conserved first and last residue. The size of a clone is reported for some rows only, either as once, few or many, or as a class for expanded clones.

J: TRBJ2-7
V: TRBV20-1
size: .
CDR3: SAIAAGAGGIGYEQY

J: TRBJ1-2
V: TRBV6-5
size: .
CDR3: TSSSAGNSYGYT

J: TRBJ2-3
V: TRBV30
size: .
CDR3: TWTVGGAPDTQY

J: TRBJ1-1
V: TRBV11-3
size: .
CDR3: ARSFHIQGDAL

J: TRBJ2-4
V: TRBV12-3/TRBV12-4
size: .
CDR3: ASNPGRNIQY

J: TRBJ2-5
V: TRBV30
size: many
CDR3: AGSFSVLRRETQY

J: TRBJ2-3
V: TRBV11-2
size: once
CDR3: ASSPFVNTDTQY

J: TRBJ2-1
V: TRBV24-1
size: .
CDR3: ATSGRRTAYNDQF

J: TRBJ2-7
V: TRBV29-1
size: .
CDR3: SARDTFYEQY

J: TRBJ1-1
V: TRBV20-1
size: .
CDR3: SAGGQSTEAF

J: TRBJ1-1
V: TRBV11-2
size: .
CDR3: ASNLREVLEAF

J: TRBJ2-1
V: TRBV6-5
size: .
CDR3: ASGYSGGVGDVQF

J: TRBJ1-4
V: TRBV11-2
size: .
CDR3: ASTPGGGASEKLF

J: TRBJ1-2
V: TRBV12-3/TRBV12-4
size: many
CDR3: ASSSFGNYGYT

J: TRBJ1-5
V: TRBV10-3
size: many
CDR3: AISTGDQPQH

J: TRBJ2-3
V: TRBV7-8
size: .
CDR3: ASNLDWADTQY

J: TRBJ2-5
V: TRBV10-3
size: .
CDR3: TICIAGEETQY

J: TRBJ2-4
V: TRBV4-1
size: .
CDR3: ASSNSRVGKNIQY

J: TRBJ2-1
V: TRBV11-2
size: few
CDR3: ASSLMTAQSSYNEQF

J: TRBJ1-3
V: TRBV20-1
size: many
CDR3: SARPQGTGNTIY

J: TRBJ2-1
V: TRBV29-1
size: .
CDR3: SAPGTAYNEQF

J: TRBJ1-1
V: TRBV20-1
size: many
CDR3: SVPRPGRMNTEAF

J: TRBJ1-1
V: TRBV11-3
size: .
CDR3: ANSRTWESTEAF

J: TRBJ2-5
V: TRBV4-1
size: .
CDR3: PSSRQLAGETQY

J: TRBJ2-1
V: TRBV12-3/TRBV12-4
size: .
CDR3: ANTPPAGTHYNEEF

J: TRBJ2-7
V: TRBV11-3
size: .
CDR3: TSSLTGYEQY

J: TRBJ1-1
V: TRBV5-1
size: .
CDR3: ANSLAGVDTEAF

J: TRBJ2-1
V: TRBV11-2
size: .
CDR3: ASNLEVGSVEQF

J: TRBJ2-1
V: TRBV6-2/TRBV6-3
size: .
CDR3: ASIRAGTNGRRGYEQF

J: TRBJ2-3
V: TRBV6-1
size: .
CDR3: ASSDRGNVDRQY

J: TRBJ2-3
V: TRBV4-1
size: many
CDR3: ASSQGAGRTDTQY

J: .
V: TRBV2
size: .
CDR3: ASSVGGEQY

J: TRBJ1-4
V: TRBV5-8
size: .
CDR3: TSSRTGGSEEKLF

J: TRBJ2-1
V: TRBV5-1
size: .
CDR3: ASSLGTSASYNEQF

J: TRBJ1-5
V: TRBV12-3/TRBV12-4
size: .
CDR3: AGSLRGGAAGGQPQH

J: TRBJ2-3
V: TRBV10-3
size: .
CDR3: AIDRQVSSRDMQY

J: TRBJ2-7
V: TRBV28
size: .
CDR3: ASSSGSYEQY

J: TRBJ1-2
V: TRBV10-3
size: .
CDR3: AISDFRSGSNGYA

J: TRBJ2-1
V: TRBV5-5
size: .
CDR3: ASSQGLAGVYYGQF

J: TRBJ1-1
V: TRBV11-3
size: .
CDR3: ASSLRGMNTETF

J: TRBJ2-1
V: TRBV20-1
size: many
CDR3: SGSGNNEQF

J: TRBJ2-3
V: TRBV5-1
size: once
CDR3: AGSLEGSVTDTQY

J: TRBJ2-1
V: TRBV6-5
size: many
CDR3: ASSRSGYNEQF

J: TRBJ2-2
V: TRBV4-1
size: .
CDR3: ASSPDLDTGKLF